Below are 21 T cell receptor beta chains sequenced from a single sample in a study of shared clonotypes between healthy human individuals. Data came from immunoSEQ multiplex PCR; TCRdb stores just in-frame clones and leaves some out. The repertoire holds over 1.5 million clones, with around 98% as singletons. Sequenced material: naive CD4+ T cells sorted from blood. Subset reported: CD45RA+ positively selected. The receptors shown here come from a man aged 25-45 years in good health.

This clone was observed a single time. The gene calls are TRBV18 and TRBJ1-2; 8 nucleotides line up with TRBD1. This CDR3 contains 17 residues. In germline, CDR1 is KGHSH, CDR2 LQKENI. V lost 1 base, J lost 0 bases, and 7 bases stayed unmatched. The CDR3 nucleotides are TGTGCCAGCTCACCACGGGTACAGGGGGACTCTAACTATGGCTACACCTTC. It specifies CASSPRVQGDSNYGYTF.

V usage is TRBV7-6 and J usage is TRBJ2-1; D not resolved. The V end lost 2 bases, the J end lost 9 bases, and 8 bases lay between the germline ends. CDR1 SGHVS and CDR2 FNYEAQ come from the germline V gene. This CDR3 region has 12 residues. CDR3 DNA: TGTGCCAGCAGCTTAACTCCGGGTGAGCAGTTCTTC. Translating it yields CASSLTPGEQFF.

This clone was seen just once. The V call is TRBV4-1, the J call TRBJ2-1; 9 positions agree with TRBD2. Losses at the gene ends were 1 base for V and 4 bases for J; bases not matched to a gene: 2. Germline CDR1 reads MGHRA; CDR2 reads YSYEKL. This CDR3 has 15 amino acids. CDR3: CASSQVLAGYNEQFF. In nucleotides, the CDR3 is TGCGCCAGCAGCCAAGTTCTAGCGGGGTACAATGAGCAGTTCTTC.

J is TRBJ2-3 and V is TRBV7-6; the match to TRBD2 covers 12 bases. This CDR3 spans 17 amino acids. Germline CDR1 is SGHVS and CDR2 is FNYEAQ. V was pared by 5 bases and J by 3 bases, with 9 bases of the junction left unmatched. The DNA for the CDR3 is TGTGCCAGCAGCCAAGGCCAAGGACTAGCGGGAACAGATACGCAGTATTTT. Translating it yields CASSQGQGLAGTDTQYF.

The CDR3 nucleotides are TGTGCCAGCAGCACTCGACAGGGACAGAGTTACGAGCAGTACTTC. It encodes CASSTRQGQSYEQYF. The chain links TRBV7-2 to TRBJ2-7, with 7 bases matching TRBD1. This CDR3 spans 15 amino acids. The V and J ends lost 5 bases and 4 bases, in that order; junction bases with no gene match: 11. The V gene's germline CDR1 is SGHTA and CDR2 FQGNSA. Full variable domain (rest looked up from reference TRBV7-2 and TRBJ2-7): GAGVSQSPSNKVTEKGKDVELRCDPISGHTALYWYRQSLGQGLEFLIYFQGNSAPDKSGLPSDRFSAERTGGSVSTLTIQRTQQEDSAVYLCASSTRQGQSYEQYFGPGTRLTVT.

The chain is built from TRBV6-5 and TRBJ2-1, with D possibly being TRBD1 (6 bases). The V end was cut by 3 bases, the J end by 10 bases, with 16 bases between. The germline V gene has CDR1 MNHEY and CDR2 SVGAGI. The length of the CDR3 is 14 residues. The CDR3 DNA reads TGTGCCAGCAGTTATTCGGACAGATTGAGGGAGCAGTTCTTC. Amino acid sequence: CASSYSDRLREQFF.

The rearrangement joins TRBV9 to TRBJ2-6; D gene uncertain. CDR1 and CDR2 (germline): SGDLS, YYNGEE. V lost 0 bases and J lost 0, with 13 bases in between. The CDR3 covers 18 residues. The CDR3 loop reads CASSVGGRSLSGANVLTF. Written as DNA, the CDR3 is TGTGCCAGCAGCGTAGGTGGCCGATCCCTCTCTGGGGCCAACGTCCTGACTTTC.

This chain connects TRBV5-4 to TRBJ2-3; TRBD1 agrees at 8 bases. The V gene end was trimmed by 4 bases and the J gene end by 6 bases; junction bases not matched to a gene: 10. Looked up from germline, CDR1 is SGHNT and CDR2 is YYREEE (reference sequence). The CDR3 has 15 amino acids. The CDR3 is CASSLRRTGSDTQYF. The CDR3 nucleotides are TGTGCCAGCAGCCTACGTAGGACAGGGTCCGATACGCAGTATTTT.

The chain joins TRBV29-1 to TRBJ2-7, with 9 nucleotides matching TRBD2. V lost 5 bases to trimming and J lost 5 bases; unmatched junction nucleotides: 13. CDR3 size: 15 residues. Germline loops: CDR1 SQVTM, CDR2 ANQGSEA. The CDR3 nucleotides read TGCAGCGTTTCAGGCGGGAGGGCCTGGATGGACGAGCAGTACTTC. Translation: CSVSGGRAWMDEQYF.

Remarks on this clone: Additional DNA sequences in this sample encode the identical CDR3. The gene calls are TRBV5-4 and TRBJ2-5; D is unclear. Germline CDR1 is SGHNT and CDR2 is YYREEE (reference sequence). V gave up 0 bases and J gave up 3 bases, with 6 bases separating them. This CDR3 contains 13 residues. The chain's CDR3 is CASSLVAEETQYF. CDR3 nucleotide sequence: TGTGCCAGCAGCTTGGTTGCCGAAGAGACCCAGTACTTC.

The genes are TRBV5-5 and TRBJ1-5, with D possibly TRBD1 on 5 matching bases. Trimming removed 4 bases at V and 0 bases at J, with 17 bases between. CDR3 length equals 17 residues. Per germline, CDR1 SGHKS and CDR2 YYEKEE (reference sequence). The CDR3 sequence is CASSRTLQALSNQPQHF. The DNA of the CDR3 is TGTGCCAGCAGCAGGACACTTCAAGCCCTTAGCAATCAGCCCCAGCATTTT. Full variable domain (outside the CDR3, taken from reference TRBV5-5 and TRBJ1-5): DAGVTQSPTHLIKTRGQQVTLRCSPISGHKSVSWYQQVLGQGPQFIFQYYEKEERGRGNFPDRFSARQFPNYSSELNVNALLLGDSALYLCASSRTLQALSNQPQHFGDGTRLSIL.

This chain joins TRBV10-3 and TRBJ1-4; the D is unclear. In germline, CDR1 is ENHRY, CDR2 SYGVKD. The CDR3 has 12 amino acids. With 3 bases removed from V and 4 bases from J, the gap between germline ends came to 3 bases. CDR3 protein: CAISDYNEKLFF. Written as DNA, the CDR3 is TGTGCCATCAGTGATTATAATGAAAAACTGTTTTTT.

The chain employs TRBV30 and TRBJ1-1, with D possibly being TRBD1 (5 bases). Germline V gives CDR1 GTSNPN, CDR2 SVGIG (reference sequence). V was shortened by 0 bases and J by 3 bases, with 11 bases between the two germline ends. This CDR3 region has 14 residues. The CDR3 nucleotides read TGTGCCTGGAGTGTTACCTTGGGGGACACTGAAGCTTTCTTT. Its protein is CAWSVTLGDTEAFF.

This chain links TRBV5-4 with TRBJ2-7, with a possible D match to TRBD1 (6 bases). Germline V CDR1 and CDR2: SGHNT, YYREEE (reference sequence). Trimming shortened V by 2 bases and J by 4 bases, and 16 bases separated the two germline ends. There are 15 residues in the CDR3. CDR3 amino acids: CASSFSKGGIYEQYF. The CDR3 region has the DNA TGTGCCAGCAGCTTTAGTAAAGGGGGAATTTACGAGCAGTACTTC.

CDR3 protein: CASSLTRTSTDTQYF. CDR3 sequence (DNA): TGTGCCAGCAGCTTAACCCGAACGAGCACAGATACGCAGTATTTT. This chain connects TRBV7-3 to TRBJ2-3; no definite D call. The ends were cut back, 0 bases at V and 0 bases at J, with 7 bases in the middle. The germline CDR1 and CDR2 sequences are SGHTA and FQGTGA. This CDR3 is 15 amino acids long.

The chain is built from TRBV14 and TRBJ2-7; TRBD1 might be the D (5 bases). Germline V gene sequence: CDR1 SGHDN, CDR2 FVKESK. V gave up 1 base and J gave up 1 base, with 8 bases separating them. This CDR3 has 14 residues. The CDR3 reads CASSQGQNSYEQYF. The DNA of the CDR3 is TGTGCCAGCAGCCAAGGACAGAATTCCTACGAGCAGTACTTC.

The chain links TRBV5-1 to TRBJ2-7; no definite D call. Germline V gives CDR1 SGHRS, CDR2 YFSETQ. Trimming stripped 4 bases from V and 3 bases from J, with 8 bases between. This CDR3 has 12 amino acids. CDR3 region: CASSPDGYEQYF. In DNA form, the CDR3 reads TGCGCCAGCAGCCCGGACGGCTACGAGCAGTACTTC.

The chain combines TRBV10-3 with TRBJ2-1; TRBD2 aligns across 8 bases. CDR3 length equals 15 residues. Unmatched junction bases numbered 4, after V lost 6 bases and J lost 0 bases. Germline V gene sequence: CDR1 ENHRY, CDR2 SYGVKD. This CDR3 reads CAISPGGSSYNEQFF. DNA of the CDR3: TGTGCCATCAGCCCGGGAGGGAGCTCCTACAATGAGCAGTTCTTC.

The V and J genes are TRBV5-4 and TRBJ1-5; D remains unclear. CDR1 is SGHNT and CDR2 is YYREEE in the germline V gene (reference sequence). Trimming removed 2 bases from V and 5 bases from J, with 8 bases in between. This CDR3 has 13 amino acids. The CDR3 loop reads CASSLDPYQPQHF. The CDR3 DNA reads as TGTGCCAGCAGCTTAGATCCCTATCAGCCCCAGCATTTT.

The CDR3 nucleotides read TGCGCCAGCAGTGAGGGACTTGGGGGGACTAATAATGAGCAGTTCTTC. This translates into CASSEGLGGTNNEQFF. The chain has TRBV10-2 and TRBJ2-1, with 7 positions matching TRBD2. This CDR3 contains 16 residues. Germline V lookup: CDR1 WSHSY, CDR2 SAAADI. V gave up 2 bases and J gave up 7 bases; unmatched junction bases: 11.

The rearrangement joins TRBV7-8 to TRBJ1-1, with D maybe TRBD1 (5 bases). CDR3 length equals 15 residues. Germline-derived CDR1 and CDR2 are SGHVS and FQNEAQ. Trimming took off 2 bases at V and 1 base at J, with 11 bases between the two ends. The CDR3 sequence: CASSLIPGQNTEAFF. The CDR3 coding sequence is TGTGCCAGCAGCTTAATCCCCGGACAGAACACTGAAGCTTTCTTT.